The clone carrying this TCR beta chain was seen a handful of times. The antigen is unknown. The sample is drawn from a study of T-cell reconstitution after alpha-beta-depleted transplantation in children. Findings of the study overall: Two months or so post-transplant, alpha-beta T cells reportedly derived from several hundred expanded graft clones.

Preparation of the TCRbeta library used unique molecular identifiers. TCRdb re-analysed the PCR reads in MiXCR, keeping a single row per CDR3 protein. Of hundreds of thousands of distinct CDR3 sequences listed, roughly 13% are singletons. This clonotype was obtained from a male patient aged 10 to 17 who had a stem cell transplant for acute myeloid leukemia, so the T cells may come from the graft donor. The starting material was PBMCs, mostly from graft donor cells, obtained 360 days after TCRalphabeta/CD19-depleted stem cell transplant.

CDR3 nucleotides: TGTGCCAGCAGCTTAGCCGCTTTAGGTTTTGGGGCCAACGTCCTGACTTTC. It specifies CASSLAALGFGANVLTF. The chain has TRBV13 and TRBJ2-6; D gene uncertain. Per the germline V gene, CDR1 is PRHDT and CDR2 is FYEKMQ (reference sequence). The CDR3 has 17 amino acids. V shed 1 base and J shed 3 bases, with 13 bases lying between them.